Below are 7 T cell receptor beta chains sequenced from a single sample in a study of patients and donors after allogeneic stem cell transplantation. A single record per CDR3 protein comes from TCRdb applying MiXCR to the RT-PCR reads. The sample has about 230,000 distinct CDR3 sequences, around 14% seen once. Sequenced material: blood, either unsorted or a sorted T cell fraction (not recorded which). The receptors were sampled from a human donor who was either an allogeneic HSCT recipient or a stem cell or donor lymphocyte infusion donor (not recorded which). It is not recorded whose cells these are; they may come from a transplant donor.

This clonotype was seen a handful of times. The chain joins TRBV20-1 to TRBJ1-4, with D possibly matching TRBD1 (5 bases). The germline V gene has CDR1 DFQATT and CDR2 SNEGSKA (reference sequence). The CDR3 spans 13 residues. The V gene lost 6 bases and the J gene lost 8 bases, with 16 bases spanning the gap. The CDR3 is CSAGRTRGEKLFF. The CDR3 DNA reads as TGCAGTGCGGGACGTACCCGGGGCGAAAAACTGTTTTTT.

This clonotype was picked up a small number of times. The chain recombines TRBV29-1 with TRBJ2-1; D is possibly TRBD1 (5 bases). There are 14 residues in the CDR3. The germline V gene has CDR1 SQVTM and CDR2 ANQGSEA. Trimming took off 1 base at V and 10 bases at J, with 17 bases between the two ends. In DNA form, the CDR3 reads TGCAGCGTTGAAGCAGGGCCCCGATCTGCGGAGCAGTTCTTC. Amino acids: CSVEAGPRSAEQFF.

The table lists this clonotype with many counts. The J gene is TRBJ1-5, the V gene TRBV15, with D maybe TRBD1 (6 bases). Germline V CDR1 and CDR2: LNHNV, YYDKDF (reference sequence). V was pared by 5 bases and J by 4 bases, with 9 bases between. The CDR3 is made up of 13 amino acids. The DNA of the CDR3 is TGTGCCACCAGCGCCCAGGGGAATCAGCCCCAGCATTTT. This encodes CATSAQGNQPQHF. Looking up the rest from reference TRBV15 and TRBJ1-5 gives the full variable domain: DAMVIQNPRYQVTQFGKPVTLSCSQTLNHNVMYWYQQKSSQAPKLLFHYYDKDFNNEADTPDNFQSRRPNTSFCFLDIRSPGLGDTAMYLCATSAQGNQPQHFGDGTRLSIL.

V is TRBV5-1 and J is TRBJ2-3; 7 positions match TRBD1. After removal of 1 base from V and 7 bases from J, the junction contained 9 bases not matched to a gene. This CDR3 has 15 residues. CDR1 is SGHRS and CDR2 is YFSETQ in the germline V gene. In DNA, the CDR3 is TGCGCCAGCAGCTTGACGTCTACAGGGGTAAATACGCAGTATTTT. Amino acid sequence: CASSLTSTGVNTQYF.

A few counts support this clonotype. The chain is built from TRBV7-6 and TRBJ2-3; TRBD2 aligns across 9 bases. This CDR3 is 20 amino acids long. J gave up 4 bases and V 4 bases, and 21 bases lay outside the gene matches. CDR1 SGHVS and CDR2 FNYEAQ come from the germline V gene. CDR3 in amino acids: CASSSLRLAGSLARSDTQYF. CDR3 in DNA: TGTGCCAGCAGCTCCCTGAGGCTAGCGGGATCCCTGGCTAGATCAGATACGCAGTATTTT.

This clonotype has a handful of counts. The chain uses TRBV4-2 and TRBJ2-3; 7 bases fit TRBD2. CDR3 size: 17 residues. Germline V gene sequence: CDR1 LGHNA, CDR2 YNFKEQ. V shed 1 base and J 0 bases; nucleotides not matched to a gene: 7. DNA of the CDR3: TGTGCCAGCAGCCAAGTTCGCGGGCGGGGGAGCACAGATACGCAGTATTTT. Its translation is CASSQVRGRGSTDTQYF.

This rearrangement joins TRBV5-1 to TRBJ1-1; no definite D call. V was cut by 0 bases and J by 6 bases, with 6 bases left in between. The germline V gene has CDR1 SGHRS and CDR2 YFSETQ. The length of the CDR3 is 12 residues. CDR3 amino acids: CASSLVGSEAFF. The CDR3 coding sequence is TGCGCCAGCAGCTTGGTAGGGTCTGAAGCTTTCTTT.